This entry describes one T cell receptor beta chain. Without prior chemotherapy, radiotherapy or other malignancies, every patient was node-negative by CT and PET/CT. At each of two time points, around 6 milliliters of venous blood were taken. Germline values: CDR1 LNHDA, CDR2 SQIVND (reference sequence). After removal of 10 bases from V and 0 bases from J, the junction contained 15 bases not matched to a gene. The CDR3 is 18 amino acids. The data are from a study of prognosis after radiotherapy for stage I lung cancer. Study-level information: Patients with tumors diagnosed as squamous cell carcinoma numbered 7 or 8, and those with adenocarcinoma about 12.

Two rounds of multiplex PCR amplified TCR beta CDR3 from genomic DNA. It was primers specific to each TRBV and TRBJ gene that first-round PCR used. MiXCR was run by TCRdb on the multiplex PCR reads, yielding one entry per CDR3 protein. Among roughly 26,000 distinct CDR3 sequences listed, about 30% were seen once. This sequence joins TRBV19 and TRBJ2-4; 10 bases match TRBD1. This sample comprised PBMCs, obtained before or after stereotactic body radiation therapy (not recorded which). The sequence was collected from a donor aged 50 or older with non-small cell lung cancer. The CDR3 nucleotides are TGTGCCACAAGTTGCTGGACAGGGGGAAATTTAGCCAAAAACATTCAGTACTTC. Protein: CATSCWTGGNLAKNIQYF.